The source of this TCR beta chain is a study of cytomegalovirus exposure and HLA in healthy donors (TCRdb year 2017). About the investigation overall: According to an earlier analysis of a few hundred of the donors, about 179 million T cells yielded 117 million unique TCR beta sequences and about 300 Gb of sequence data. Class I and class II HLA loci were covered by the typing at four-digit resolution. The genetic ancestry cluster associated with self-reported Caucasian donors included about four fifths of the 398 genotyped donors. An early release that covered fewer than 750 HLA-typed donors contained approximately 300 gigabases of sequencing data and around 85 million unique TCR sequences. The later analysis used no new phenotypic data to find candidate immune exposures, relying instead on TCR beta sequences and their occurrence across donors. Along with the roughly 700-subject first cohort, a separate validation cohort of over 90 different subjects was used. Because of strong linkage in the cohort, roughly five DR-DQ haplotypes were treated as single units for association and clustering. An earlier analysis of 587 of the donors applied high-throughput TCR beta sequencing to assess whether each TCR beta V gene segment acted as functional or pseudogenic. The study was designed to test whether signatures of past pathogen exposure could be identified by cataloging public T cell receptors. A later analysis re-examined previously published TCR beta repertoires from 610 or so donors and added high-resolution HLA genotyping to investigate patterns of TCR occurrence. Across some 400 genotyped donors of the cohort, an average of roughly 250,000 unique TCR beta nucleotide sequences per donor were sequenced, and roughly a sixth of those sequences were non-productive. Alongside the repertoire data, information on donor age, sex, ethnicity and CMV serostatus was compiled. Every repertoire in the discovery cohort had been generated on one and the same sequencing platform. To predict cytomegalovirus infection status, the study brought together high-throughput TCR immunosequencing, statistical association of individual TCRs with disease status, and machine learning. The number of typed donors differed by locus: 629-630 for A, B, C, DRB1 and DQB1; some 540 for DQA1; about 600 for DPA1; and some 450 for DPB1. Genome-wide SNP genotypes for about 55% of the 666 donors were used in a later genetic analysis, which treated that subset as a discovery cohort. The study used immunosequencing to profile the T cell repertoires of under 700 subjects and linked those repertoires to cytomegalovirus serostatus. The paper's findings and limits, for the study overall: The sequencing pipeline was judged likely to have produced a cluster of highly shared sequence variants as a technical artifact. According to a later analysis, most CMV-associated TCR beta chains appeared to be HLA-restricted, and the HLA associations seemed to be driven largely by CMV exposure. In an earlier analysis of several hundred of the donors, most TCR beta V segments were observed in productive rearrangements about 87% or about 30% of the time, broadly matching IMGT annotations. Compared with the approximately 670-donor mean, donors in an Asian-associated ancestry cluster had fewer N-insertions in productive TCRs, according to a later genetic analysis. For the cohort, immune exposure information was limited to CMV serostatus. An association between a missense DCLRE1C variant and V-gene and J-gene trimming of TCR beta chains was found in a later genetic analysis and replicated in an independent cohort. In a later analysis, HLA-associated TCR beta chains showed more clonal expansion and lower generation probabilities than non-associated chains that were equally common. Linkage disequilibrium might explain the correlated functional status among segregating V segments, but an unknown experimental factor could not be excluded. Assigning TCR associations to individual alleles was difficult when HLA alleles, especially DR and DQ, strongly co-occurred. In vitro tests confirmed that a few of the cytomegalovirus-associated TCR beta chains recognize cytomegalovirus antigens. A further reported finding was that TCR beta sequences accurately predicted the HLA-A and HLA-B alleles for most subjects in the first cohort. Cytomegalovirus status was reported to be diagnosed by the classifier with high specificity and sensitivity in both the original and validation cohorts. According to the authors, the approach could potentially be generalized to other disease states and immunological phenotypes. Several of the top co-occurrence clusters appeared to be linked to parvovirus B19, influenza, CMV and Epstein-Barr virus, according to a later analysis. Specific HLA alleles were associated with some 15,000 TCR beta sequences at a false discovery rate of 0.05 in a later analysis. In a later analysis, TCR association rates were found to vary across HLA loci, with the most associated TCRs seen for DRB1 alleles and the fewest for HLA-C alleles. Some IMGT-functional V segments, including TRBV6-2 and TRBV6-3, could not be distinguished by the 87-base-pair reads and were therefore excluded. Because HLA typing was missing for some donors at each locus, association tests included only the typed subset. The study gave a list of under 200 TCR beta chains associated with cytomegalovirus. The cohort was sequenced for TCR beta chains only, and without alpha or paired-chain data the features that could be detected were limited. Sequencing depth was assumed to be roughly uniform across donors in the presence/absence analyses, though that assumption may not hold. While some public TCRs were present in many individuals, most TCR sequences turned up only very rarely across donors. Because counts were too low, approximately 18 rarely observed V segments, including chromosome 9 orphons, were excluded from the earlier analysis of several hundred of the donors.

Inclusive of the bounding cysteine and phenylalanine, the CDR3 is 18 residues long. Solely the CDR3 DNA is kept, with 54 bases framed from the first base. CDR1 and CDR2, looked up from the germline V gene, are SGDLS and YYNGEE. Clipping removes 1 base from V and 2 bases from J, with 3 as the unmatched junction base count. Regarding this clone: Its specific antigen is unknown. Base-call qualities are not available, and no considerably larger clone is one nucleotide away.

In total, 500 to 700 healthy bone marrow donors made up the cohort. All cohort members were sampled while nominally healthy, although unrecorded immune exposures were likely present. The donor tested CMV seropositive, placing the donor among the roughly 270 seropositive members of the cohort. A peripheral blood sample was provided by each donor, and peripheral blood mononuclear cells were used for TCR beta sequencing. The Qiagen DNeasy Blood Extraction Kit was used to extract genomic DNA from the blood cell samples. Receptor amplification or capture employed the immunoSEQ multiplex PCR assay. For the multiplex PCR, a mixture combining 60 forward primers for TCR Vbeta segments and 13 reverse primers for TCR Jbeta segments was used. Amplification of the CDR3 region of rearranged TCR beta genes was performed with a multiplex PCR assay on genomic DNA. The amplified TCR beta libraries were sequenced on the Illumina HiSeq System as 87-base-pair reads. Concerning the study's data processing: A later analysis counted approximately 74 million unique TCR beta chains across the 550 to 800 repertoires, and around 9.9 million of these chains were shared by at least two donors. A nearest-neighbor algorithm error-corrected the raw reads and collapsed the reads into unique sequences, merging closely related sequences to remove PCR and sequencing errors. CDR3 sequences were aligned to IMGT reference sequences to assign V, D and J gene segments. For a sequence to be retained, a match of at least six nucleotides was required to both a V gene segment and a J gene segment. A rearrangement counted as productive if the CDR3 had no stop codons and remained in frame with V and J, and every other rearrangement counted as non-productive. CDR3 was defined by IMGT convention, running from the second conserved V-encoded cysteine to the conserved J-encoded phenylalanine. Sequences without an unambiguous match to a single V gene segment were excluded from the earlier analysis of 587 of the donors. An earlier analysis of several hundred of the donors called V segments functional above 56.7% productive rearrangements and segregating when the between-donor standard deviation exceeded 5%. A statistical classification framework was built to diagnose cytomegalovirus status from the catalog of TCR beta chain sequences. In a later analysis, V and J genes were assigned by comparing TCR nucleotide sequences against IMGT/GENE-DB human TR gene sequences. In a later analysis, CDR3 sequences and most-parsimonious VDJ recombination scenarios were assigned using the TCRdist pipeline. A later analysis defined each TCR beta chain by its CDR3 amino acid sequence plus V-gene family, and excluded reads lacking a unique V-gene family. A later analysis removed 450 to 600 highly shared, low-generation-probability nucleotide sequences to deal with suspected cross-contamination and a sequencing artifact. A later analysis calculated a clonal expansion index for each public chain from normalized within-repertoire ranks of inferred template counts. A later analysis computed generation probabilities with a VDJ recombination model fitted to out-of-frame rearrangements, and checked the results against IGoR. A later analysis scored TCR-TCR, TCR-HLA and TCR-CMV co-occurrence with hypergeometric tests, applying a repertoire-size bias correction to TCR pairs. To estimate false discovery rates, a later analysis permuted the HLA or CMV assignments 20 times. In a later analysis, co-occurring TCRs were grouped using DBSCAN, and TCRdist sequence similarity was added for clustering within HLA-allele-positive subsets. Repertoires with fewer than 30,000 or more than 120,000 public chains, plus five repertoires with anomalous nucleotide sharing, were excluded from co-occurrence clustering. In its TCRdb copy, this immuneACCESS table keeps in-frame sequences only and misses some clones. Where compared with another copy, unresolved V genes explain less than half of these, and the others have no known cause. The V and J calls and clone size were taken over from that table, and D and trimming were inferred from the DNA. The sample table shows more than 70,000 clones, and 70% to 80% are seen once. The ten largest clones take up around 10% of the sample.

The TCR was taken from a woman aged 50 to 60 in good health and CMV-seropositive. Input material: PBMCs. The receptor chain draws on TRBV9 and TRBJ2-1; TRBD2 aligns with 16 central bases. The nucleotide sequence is TGTGCCAGCAGCGTACTAGGGACTAGCGGGGGGGCCTACAATGAGCAGTTCTTC. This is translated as CASSVLGTSGGAYNEQFF.